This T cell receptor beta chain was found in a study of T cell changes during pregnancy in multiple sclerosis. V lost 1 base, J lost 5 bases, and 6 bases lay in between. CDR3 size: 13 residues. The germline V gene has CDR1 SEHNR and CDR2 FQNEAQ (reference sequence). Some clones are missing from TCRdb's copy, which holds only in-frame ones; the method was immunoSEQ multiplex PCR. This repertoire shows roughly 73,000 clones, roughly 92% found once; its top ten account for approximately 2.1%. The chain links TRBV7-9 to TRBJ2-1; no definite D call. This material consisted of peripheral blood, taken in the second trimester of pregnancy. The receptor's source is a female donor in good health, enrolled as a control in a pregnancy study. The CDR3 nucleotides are TGTGCCAGCAGCTTAGGAGGCCACAATGAGCAGTTCTTC. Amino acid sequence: CASSLGGHNEQFF.